This record concerns one TCR beta chain sequence. What it recognizes is unknown. Findings and caveats of the study: The larger-cohort validation was restricted to a single TCR beta V-J rearrangement rather than whole repertoires. Tumor Treg TCRs overlapped most with tumor naive CD4+ cells. Tumor memory CD4+ T cell TCR gene usage clustered with blood and lymph node memory CD4+ cells and lymph node naive CD4+ cells.

Full-length variable regions came from constant-region reverse primers plus semi-nested Nested Universal Primer A PCR. TCRdb re-called the 5' RACE reads through MiXCR, storing one row per CDR3 protein. The sample has about 42,000 distinct CDR3 sequences, around 20% seen once. The sorted Tregs were CD4+CD25+CD127-/low cells. This clonotype was sampled from a female donor with breast cancer. Source material: Tregs sorted from blood.

In DNA, the CDR3 is TGCGCCAGCAGCCAGGGACACATAGCCTACGAGCAGTACTTC. Translation gives CASSQGHIAYEQYF. The chain recombines TRBV4-1 with TRBJ2-7; a possible D gene is TRBD1 (6 bases). Germline V lookup: CDR1 MGHRA, CDR2 YSYEKL. V shed 3 bases and J shed 2 bases, with 11 bases lying between them. The CDR3 has 14 amino acids.